This T cell receptor (beta chain) was identified during a study of naive and memory T cell subsets (dated by TCRdb to the late 2010s). Regarding the research as a whole: An open-source, UMI-based TCR alpha and beta sequencing pipeline was applied to sorted naive and memory peripheral blood T cell subsets. The functional CMV T cell responses agreed completely with IgG serology results. RNA was DNase-treated and reverse transcribed with TCR constant-region primers, mostly using SuperScript III.

Libraries were built with UMI-ligation and nested PCR. The beta constant-region primer consisted of an equimolar mixture of two oligonucleotides that together covered TRBC1 and TRBC2. The ligated cDNA went through four rounds of PCR with nested alpha and beta constant-region primers together with the SP2 primer. A single-stranded oligonucleotide containing the SP2 primer and a 12-nucleotide UMI was joined to the 3' end of the cDNA by T4 RNA ligase 1. Incubation of the ligation reaction was carried out at 16 degrees C for about 20-25 hours. To avoid over-amplification, PCR2 was usually performed as a SYBR Green qPCR and halted once a predetermined threshold was reached. Apart from the first purification, every purification step used Agencourt AMPure XP magnetic beads. Library amounts were measured by Qubit and library quality was assessed on a TapeStation, where the main peak was expected at around 650 bp. Pooled libraries were sequenced on an Illumina MiSeq with v2 2x251 paired-end kits, typically giving about 0.85-2.3 million reads per sample. Each sample was pooled at 3.5 to 4 nM, and about 5-7.5% PhiX was included to help cluster recognition. Under the source paper's analysis protocol: FASTQ reads processed by Demultiplexor were assigned V and J genes by Decombinator through tag matching that tolerated a single base-pair mismatch. UMIs were used by Collapsinator to correct both sequencing errors and frequency errors arising from PCR heterogeneity. CDR3Translator translated TCRs and extracted CDR3s from the conserved cysteine to the FGXG phenylalanine, flagging non-productive sequences. Gini, Shannon entropy and inverse Simpson indices were calculated on repertoires subsampled to equal numbers of UMI-defined TCRs. Within the linear range, a power law was fitted by maximum likelihood to the distributions of clonotype abundance. Similar UMI counts, unique TCR numbers and clonal distributions were obtained with the pipeline and with MIGEC on one naive CD8 sample. One analysis removed from the naive repertoire any naive TCRs that were also found in any memory subset from the same donor. The repertoires were searched for several thousand CMV-associated CDR3 sequences that had been compiled from VDJdb and a published dataset. The raw public data were reprocessed by TCRdb itself: fastp quality trimming at Q25, MiXCR clonotype calling, in-frame beta chains only. A single entry per CDR3 protein holds the most common genes and DNA from its merged rows. These V and J calls originate from TCRdb's pipeline instead of the authors' own analysis. The sample includes around 93,000 distinct CDR3 sequences, with about 11% observed a single time. The ten top clones hold just over 0.13% of the sample.

General conclusions and limits of the study: RNA-based TCR counts may be influenced by expression changes linked to T cell activation and differentiation. TCR abundance followed a power law whose exponent differed between naive and memory subsets but was consistent across the three individuals. After error correction, over 95% of naive TCR sequences appeared only once, giving much steeper abundance distributions than memory subsets. Single alpha or beta chain sequences, rather than paired alpha/beta receptors, were used to define clonotypes. In both CD4 and CD8 cells, going from naive through CM, EM and EMRA, the Gini index went up while Shannon and inverse Simpson diversity went down. A few larger clonotypes were present in naive repertoires, particularly the CD8 repertoires, and these clonotypes were possibly memory cells re-expressing CD45RA. The repertoire findings for the naive and memory subsets could not be validated against a ground truth, as none was available.

From the second PCR step on, the TCR alpha and beta chain libraries were amplified in separate reactions. CMV status of each donor was established by measuring IFNgamma production from CD4+ T cells after fresh PBMCs were stimulated overnight with CMV viral lysate. CD4 T cells were positively selected using Miltenyi beads, after which CD8 T cells were positively selected from the CD4-negative fraction. Cells were stained for CD3, CD4, CD8, CD45RA, CD27 and a live/dead dye and were sorted on a BD Aria II into four subsets based on CD45RA and CD27. A few healthy volunteers provided blood, and each donor's sample was split into CD4 and CD8 T cells and then further divided into four differentiation subsets. About 110 ml of peripheral blood was collected from each donor, and PBMC were isolated from the blood using Ficoll-Paque PLUS density-gradient centrifugation. Sorted cells were lysed in RLT buffer, and RNA was extracted with a Qiagen RNeasy kit and stored at -80°C.

This clonotype was seen ten or more times. This receptor's antigen is unknown. No clone much larger than this one lies a single base away; base qualities are absent. Input material: naive CD4+ T cells from blood. The cell subset or site label for this specimen denotes: naive T cells, CD45RA high CD27+. The sequence was collected from a human donor in good health.

CDR3 protein: CSAPILLGGGGNNEQFF. The nucleotide sequence is TGCAGTGCTCCTATACTTCTTGGGGGGGGCGGTAACAATGAGCAGTTCTTC. This chain joins TRBV20-1 to TRBJ2-1; a tentative D call is TRBD2 (7 bases match). The trim is 5 bases for V and 5 bases for J, with a gap of 25 bases between the germline ends. The germline V gene (reference sequence) sets CDR1 to DFQATT and CDR2 to SNEGSKA. From the cysteine through the phenylalanine, the CDR3 covers 17 amino acids. CDR3 DNA only is kept here, 51 bases in frame from base 1.